Following are 20 T cell receptor beta chains from one sample sequenced in a study of shared T cell receptors in the human thymus. The assay was immunoSEQ multiplex PCR, and TCRdb's table has in-frame clones only and misses some. The table has hundreds of thousands of clones, approximately 80% seen once. These data also formed part of another study, on human thymus T cells.

The specimen sequenced was thymocytes. All receptors come from a boy under two years old with a congenital heart defect.

This chain joins TRBV5-6 and TRBJ2-1; 7 bases map to TRBD2. Germline values: CDR1 SGHDT, CDR2 YYEEEE. V dropped 1 base and J dropped 4; count of bases not matched to a gene: 5. The CDR3 length is 15 residues. In nucleotides, the CDR3 is TGTGCCAGCAGCTTGCTCCTAGCGGTTTACAATGAGCAGTTCTTC. The encoded protein is CASSLLLAVYNEQFF.

This chain joins TRBV5-6 and TRBJ2-1; TRBD1 agrees at 8 bases. CDR1 and CDR2 (germline): SGHDT, YYEEEE. The CDR3 spans 17 residues. V shed 4 bases and J 1 base; nucleotides not matched to a gene: 10. CDR3 in amino acids: CASSPWTGRTSYNEQFF. CDR3 DNA: TGTGCCAGCAGCCCGTGGACAGGGAGAACATCCTACAATGAGCAGTTCTTC. Combining the CDR3 with reference TRBV5-6 and TRBJ2-1 gives the whole variable domain DAGVTQSPTHLIKTRGQQVTLRCSPKSGHDTVSWYQQALGQGPQFIFQYYEEEERQRGNFPDRFSGHQFPNYSSELNVNALLLGDSALYLCASSPWTGRTSYNEQFFGPGTRLTVL.

The chain uses TRBV12-5 and TRBJ2-1; 8 bases are a match to TRBD2. This CDR3 comprises 15 residues. Germline-derived CDR1 and CDR2 are LGHNT and FRNRAP. Trimming took 9 bases from V and 6 from J; bases not matched to a gene: 13. In nucleotides, the CDR3 is TGTGCTAGCCCATGGAAGGGACTAGTACCCAATGAGCAGTTCTTC. It yields the protein CASPWKGLVPNEQFF. The whole variable domain, filled in from reference TRBV12-5 and TRBJ2-1, reads DARVTQTPRHKVTEMGQEVTMRCQPILGHNTVFWYRQTMMQGLELLAYFRNRAPLDDSGMPKDRFSAEMPDATLATLKIQPSEPRDSAVYFCASPWKGLVPNEQFFGPGTRLTVL.

The chain is built from TRBV30 and TRBJ2-3, with no clear D. Per the germline V gene, CDR1 is GTSNPN and CDR2 is SVGIG (reference sequence). CDR3 length equals 13 residues. V shed 0 bases and J shed 2 bases, with 6 bases lying between them. This CDR3 reads CAWSVAITDTQYF. CDR3 sequence (DNA): TGTGCCTGGAGTGTAGCTATCACAGATACGCAGTATTTT. Looking up the rest from reference TRBV30 and TRBJ2-3 gives the full variable domain: SQTIHQWPATLVQPVGSPLSLECTVEGTSNPNLYWYRQAAGRGLQLLFYSVGIGQISSEVPQNLSASRPQDRQFILSSKKLLLSDSGFYLCAWSVAITDTQYFGPGTRLTVL.

The gene calls are TRBV4-3 and TRBJ2-7; tentative D call: TRBD1 (6 bases). The CDR3 length is 14 residues. Trimming pared 1 base from V and 5 bases from J, leaving 12 bases between. Germline V gene data show CDR1 as LGHNA and CDR2 as YSLEER. The CDR3 protein is CASSQGTGLNEQYF. Here the CDR3 DNA reads TGCGCCAGCAGCCAAGGTACAGGGCTTAACGAGCAGTACTTC.

This chain joins TRBV14 and TRBJ1-2; maybe TRBD1 (5 bases). CDR1 is SGHDN and CDR2 is FVKESK in the germline V gene. The CDR3 spans 15 residues. Trimming left V 4 bases short and J 3 bases short, with 15 bases between. The CDR3 DNA sequence: TGTGCCAGCAGCCCTGGAAAGGGGTTGGACTATGGCTACACCTTC. Amino acid sequence: CASSPGKGLDYGYTF.

In DNA, the CDR3 is TGTGCCAGTGGTCCTCGGGAGGGAAGCACAGATACGCAGTATTTT. Encoded protein: CASGPREGSTDTQYF. The V call is TRBV19, the J call TRBJ2-3; TRBD2 matches 8 bases. V lost 8 bases, J lost 0 bases, and 7 bases stayed unmatched. CDR1 LNHDA and CDR2 SQIVND come from the germline V gene (reference sequence). The CDR3 consists of 15 residues.

V usage is TRBV15 and J usage is TRBJ2-1, with TRBD1 matching 8 bases. Germline CDR1 is LNHNV and CDR2 is YYDKDF (reference sequence). This CDR3 contains 18 residues. J gave up 12 bases and V 0 bases, and 19 bases lay outside the gene matches. CDR3 sequence: CATSREGARDGTGTGQFF. The CDR3 DNA reads as TGTGCCACCAGCAGAGAGGGGGCTCGGGACGGTACAGGGACAGGGCAGTTCTTC.

This chain connects TRBV20-1 to TRBJ1-2; TRBD1 is a possible D gene (5 bases). This CDR3 region has 10 residues. The germline V gene encodes CDR1 DFQATT and CDR2 SNEGSKA (reference sequence). In DNA, the CDR3 is TGCAGACCGGGGGGCTATGGCTACACCTTC. This codes for CRPGGYGYTF.

This rearrangement joins TRBV7-7 to TRBJ2-5; 9 positions match TRBD1. The CDR3 has 13 amino acids. Looked up from germline, CDR1 is SSHAT and CDR2 is FNYEAQ (reference sequence). The CDR3 coding sequence is TGTGCTAGCCAGGACAGGGGCCAAGAGACCCAGTACTTC. It yields the protein CASQDRGQETQYF.

This clone was observed once. This chain uses TRBV11-2 with TRBJ1-4; D is undetermined. The ends were cut back, 5 bases at V and 6 bases at J, with 16 bases in the middle. Germline values: CDR1 SGHAT, CDR2 FQNNGV. The CDR3 length is 15 residues. The CDR3 bases are TGTGCCAGCAGCCCCCGAAGAAGGAGGCATGAAAAACTGTTTTTT. Translating it yields CASSPRRRRHEKLFF.

The V call is TRBV27, the J call TRBJ1-4; 9 bases are a match to TRBD1. This CDR3 is built from 16 residues. V lost 6 bases and J lost 7; bases outside the gene matches: 12. Germline V gene lookup returns CDR1 MNHEY and CDR2 SMNVEV (reference sequence). CDR3 protein: CASRRFGTGWAEKLFF. In DNA form, the CDR3 reads TGTGCCAGCAGGAGATTCGGGACAGGGTGGGCTGAAAAACTGTTTTTT.

This CDR3 is CASSDKPRGGYGYTF. In DNA form, the CDR3 reads TGCGCCAGCAGTGATAAGCCTCGGGGTGGTTATGGCTACACCTTC. The rearrangement joins TRBV10-1 to TRBJ1-2; no clear D. Per the germline V gene, CDR1 is WNHNN and CDR2 is SYGVQD (reference sequence). This CDR3 spans 15 amino acids. Trimming took off 3 bases at V and 5 bases at J, with 16 bases between the two ends.

The V call is TRBV11-3, the J call TRBJ2-7, with D unclear. Germline V gene sequence: CDR1 SGHNT, CDR2 YENEEA. This CDR3 contains 16 residues. Trimming took off 4 bases at V and 2 bases at J, with 18 bases between the two ends. CDR3 amino acids: CASSYGFEAEAYEQYF. The CDR3 region has the DNA TGTGCCAGCAGCTACGGATTTGAGGCAGAGGCCTACGAGCAGTACTTC.

A word on this clone: The sample contains more than one DNA sequence encoding this CDR3. The chain couples TRBV4-3 to TRBJ2-7, with D uncertain. Germline V gene data show CDR1 as LGHNA and CDR2 as YSLEER. V shed 0 bases and J shed 4 bases, with 7 bases lying between them. The CDR3 contains 13 residues. CDR3 protein: CASSQEAKYEQYF. CDR3 coding DNA: TGCGCCAGCAGCCAAGAAGCGAAATACGAGCAGTACTTC.

This chain joins TRBV7-3 and TRBJ2-1; 8 nucleotides match TRBD2. Germline loops: CDR1 SGHTA, CDR2 FQGTGA. The CDR3 extends over 15 amino acids. With V trimmed by 5 bases and J by 1 base, 4 bases remained unmatched. The DNA of the CDR3 is TGTGCCAGCAGCACGGCGGGGGGTTCCTACAATGAGCAGTTCTTC. It is translated as CASSTAGGSYNEQFF.

The V gene is TRBV10-3, the J gene TRBJ1-1, with D possibly matching TRBD1 (5 bases). The CDR3 spans 14 residues. V was clipped by 4 bases and J by 2 bases, with 11 bases between them. Germline lookup yields CDR1 ENHRY and CDR2 SYGVKD. This chain's CDR3 is CAISVGQANTEAFF. In DNA form, the CDR3 reads TGTGCCATCAGTGTGGGGCAGGCCAACACTGAAGCTTTCTTT.

This clone appeared a few times. This sequence joins TRBV27 and TRBJ2-1; TRBD2 matches 10 bases. This CDR3 is 15 amino acids long. Germline V CDR1 and CDR2: MNHEY, SMNVEV (reference sequence). J lost 5 bases, V lost 5 bases, and 6 bases had no gene match. The CDR3 is CASSPLAGEDNEQFF. CDR3 sequence (DNA): TGTGCCAGCAGTCCTCTAGCGGGAGAAGACAATGAGCAGTTCTTC.

The CDR3 bases are TGCGCCAGCAGCTTAACAGTAATCACAGATACGCAGTATTTT. It yields the protein CASSLTVITDTQYF. The V gene is TRBV4-1, the J gene TRBJ2-3; D is unclear. Germline-derived CDR1 and CDR2 are MGHRA and YSYEKL. V was clipped by 5 bases and J by 2 bases, with 11 bases between them. This CDR3 contains 14 residues.

CDR3 loop: CSVAPLDTGAPLHF. CDR3 DNA: TGCAGCGTTGCCCCGTTGGACACAGGGGCCCCCCTCCACTTT. V is TRBV29-1 and J is TRBJ1-6, with 7 bases that match TRBD1. V trimming: 4 bases; J trimming: 13 bases; junction bases outside the gene matches: 13. CDR3 size: 14 residues. The V gene's germline CDR1 is SQVTM and CDR2 ANQGSEA.